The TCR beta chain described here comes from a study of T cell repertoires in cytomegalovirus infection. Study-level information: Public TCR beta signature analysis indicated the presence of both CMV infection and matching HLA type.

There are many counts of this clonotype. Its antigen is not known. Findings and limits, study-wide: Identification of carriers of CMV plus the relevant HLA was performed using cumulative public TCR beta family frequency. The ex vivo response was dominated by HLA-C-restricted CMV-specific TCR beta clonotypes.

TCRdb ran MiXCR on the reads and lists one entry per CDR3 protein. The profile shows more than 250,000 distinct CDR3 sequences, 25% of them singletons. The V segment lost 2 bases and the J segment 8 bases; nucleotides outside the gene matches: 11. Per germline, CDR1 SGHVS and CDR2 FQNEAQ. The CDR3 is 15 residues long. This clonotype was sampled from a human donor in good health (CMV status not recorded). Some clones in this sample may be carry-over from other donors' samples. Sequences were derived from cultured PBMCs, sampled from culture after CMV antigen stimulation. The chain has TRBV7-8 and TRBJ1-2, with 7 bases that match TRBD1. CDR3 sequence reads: CASSLLQGGVGGYTF. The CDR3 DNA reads TGTGCCAGCAGCTTACTTCAGGGGGGCGTCGGGGGCTACACCTTC. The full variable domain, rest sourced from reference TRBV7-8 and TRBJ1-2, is GAGVSQSPRYKVAKRGQDVALRCDPISGHVSLFWYQQALGQGPEFLTYFQNEAQLDKSGLPSDRFFAERPEGSVSTLKIQRTQQEDSAVYLCASSLLQGGVGGYTFGSGTRLTVV.